Shown below are 11 T cell receptor beta chains from a single sample sequenced in a study of STAT5B mutations in CD4+ large granular lymphocyte leukemia. This table comes from immunoSEQ multiplex PCR, and its TCRdb copy is limited to in-frame clones, with some not included. The data contain about 34,000 clones, less than 80% of them seen just once; the ten biggest clones take up approximately 1%. Material: CD4+ T cells from blood buffy coats. Receptor source: a human donor in good health.

The rearrangement joins TRBV7-2 to TRBJ2-7, with D perhaps given as TRBD1 or TRBD2 (5 bases each). Trimming took 0 bases from V and 2 from J, leaving 5 bases between them. In germline, CDR1 is SGHTA, CDR2 FQGNSA. The CDR3 has 13 amino acids. In DNA, the CDR3 is TGTGCCAGCAGCTTAGCGGGGGCCTACGAGCAGTACTTC. This gives the protein CASSLAGAYEQYF. The full variable domain, rest sourced from reference TRBV7-2 and TRBJ2-7, is GAGVSQSPSNKVTEKGKDVELRCDPISGHTALYWYRQSLGQGLEFLIYFQGNSAPDKSGLPSDRFSAERTGGSVSTLTIQRTQQEDSAVYLCASSLAGAYEQYFGPGTRLTVT.

This clone was seen a single time. The gene calls are TRBV6-1 and TRBJ2-7; possible D gene TRBD2, 5 bases. The CDR3 runs 13 residues. Germline assignment: CDR1 MNHNS and CDR2 SASEGT. The ends were cut back, 3 bases at V and 7 bases at J, with 13 bases in the middle. Here the CDR3 reads CASSDGRRGEQYF. Written as DNA, the CDR3 is TGTGCCAGCAGTGACGGACGCCGGGGAGAGCAGTACTTC.

This clone is labeled medium-sized. The rearrangement joins TRBV6-1 to TRBJ2-7; tentatively, D is TRBD2 (5 bases). The germline gives CDR1 MNHNS, CDR2 SASEGT. The V end lost 1 base, the J end lost 8 bases, and 9 bases lay between the germline ends. The CDR3 spans 12 residues. CDR3 loop: CASSEEGGKQYV. In nucleotides, the CDR3 is TGTGCCAGCAGTGAAGAAGGAGGTAAGCAGTACGTC.

The sample holds a few counts of this clone. CDR3 coding DNA: TGTGCCAGCAGCCCCCGGACAGGGGCCAACGTCCTGACTTTC. It is translated as CASSPRTGANVLTF. This chain joins TRBV7-9 and TRBJ2-6; perhaps TRBD1 as D (5 bases). The CDR3 extends over 14 amino acids. V was shortened by 5 bases and J by 4 bases, with 9 bases between the two germline ends. Germline CDR1 and CDR2: SEHNR and FQNEAQ (reference sequence).

The V call is TRBV7-8, the J call TRBJ2-3, with D possibly matching TRBD1 (5 bases). The germline V and J ends were trimmed by 0 bases and 6 bases, with 16 bases remaining between them. Germline loops: CDR1 SGHVS, CDR2 FQNEAQ. The CDR3 is made up of 16 amino acids. The CDR3 protein is CASSLAQRGAADTQYF. CDR3 in DNA: TGTGCCAGCAGCTTAGCGCAAAGGGGCGCGGCGGATACGCAGTATTTT.

This chain links TRBV7-3 with TRBJ2-7; 8 bases align to TRBD1. V gave up 4 bases and J gave up 4 bases; unmatched junction bases: 9. The germline V gene has CDR1 SGHTA and CDR2 FQGTGA. The CDR3 loop spans 15 amino acids. This CDR3 reads CASSSAGTGTYEQYF. The DNA of the CDR3 is TGTGCCAGCAGCTCAGCCGGGACAGGCACGTACGAGCAGTACTTC.

The chain uses TRBV5-1 and TRBJ1-4; perhaps TRBD1 as D (6 bases). The V gene lost 4 bases and the J gene lost 7 bases, with 14 bases spanning the gap. The V gene's germline CDR1 is SGHRS and CDR2 YFSETQ. The length of the CDR3 is 14 residues. CDR3 in DNA: TGCGCCAGCAGCAAGGACGGGGGCCGTGAAAAACTGTTTTTT. It translates to CASSKDGGREKLFF.

The chain has TRBV2 and TRBJ2-1; 7 bases align to TRBD1. The CDR3 contains 14 residues. With 6 bases clipped from V and 4 bases from J, the junction kept 6 bases outside the gene matches. CDR1 SNHLY and CDR2 FYNNEI come from the germline V gene. For the CDR3, the DNA is TGTGCCAGCAGCCAAAGGGGACAGTACAATGAGCAGTTCTTC. Amino acid sequence: CASSQRGQYNEQFF.

The chain uses TRBV13 and TRBJ1-6; no reliable D call. Trimming took 1 base from V and 9 from J, leaving 16 bases between them. The germline V gene encodes CDR1 PRHDT and CDR2 FYEKMQ (reference sequence). This CDR3 has 16 amino acids. CDR3 nucleotide sequence: TGTGCCAGCAGCTTAGTTGGGGAACTCGGGGTTTCACCCCTCCACTTT. Translating it yields CASSLVGELGVSPLHF.

The rearrangement joins TRBV6-1 to TRBJ2-7, with a possible D match to TRBD1 (5 bases). The germline V and J ends were trimmed by 6 bases and 3 bases, with 12 bases remaining between them. The CDR3 length is 13 residues. In germline, CDR1 is MNHNS, CDR2 SASEGT. In nucleotides, the CDR3 is TGTGCCAGCAGAGGGGATAAACTCTACGAGCAGTACTTC. This translates into CASRGDKLYEQYF.

The table lists this clone with a count of one. The rearrangement links TRBV6-6 to TRBJ1-1, with a tentative D call TRBD1 (5 bases). V lost 5 bases to trimming and J lost 3 bases, with 13 bases between them. Germline assignment: CDR1 MNHNY and CDR2 SVGAGI (reference sequence). The CDR3 has 14 amino acids. The CDR3 is CASSLDRGDTEAFF. DNA of the CDR3: TGTGCCAGCAGTCTGGATCGGGGGGACACTGAAGCTTTCTTT.